Presented here are 25 T cell receptor beta chains from one specimen sequenced in a study of blood T cell repertoires in COVID-19. The protocol was immunoSEQ multiplex PCR, while the TCRdb copy is restricted to in-frame clones and leaves out a portion. Of 100,000 or so clones listed, roughly 81% are singletons. Material: peripheral blood. The origin of the receptors is a human donor in a cohort sampled during active COVID-19.

Written as DNA, the CDR3 is TGTGCCTGGAGTGTAACGGGGAACGAAAAACTGTTTTTT. This translates into CAWSVTGNEKLFF. The V and J genes are TRBV30 and TRBJ1-4; D is uncertain. V dropped 0 bases and J dropped 8 bases, with 10 bases sitting between them. Per the germline V gene, CDR1 is GTSNPN and CDR2 is SVGIG (reference sequence). This CDR3 has 13 residues.

The chain links TRBV14 to TRBJ2-2; possibly TRBD2 for D (6 bases). Germline V gene lookup returns CDR1 SGHDN and CDR2 FVKESK. This CDR3 spans 16 amino acids. Trimming removed 5 bases from V and 2 bases from J, with 15 bases in between. The CDR3 DNA sequence: TGTGCCAGCAGCTCCCCGGGACTTCCCAACACCGGGGAGCTGTTTTTT. It is translated as CASSSPGLPNTGELFF.

This chain connects TRBV6-5 to TRBJ1-3; D not certain. V lost 7 bases, J lost 1 base, and 8 bases lay in between. The V gene's germline CDR1 is MNHEY and CDR2 SVGAGI. The CDR3 length is 13 residues. The CDR3, as DNA: TGTGCCAGCATTTCGGAGTCTGGAAACACCATATATTTT. Translating gives CASISESGNTIYF.

The V call is TRBV14, the J call TRBJ2-7; 12 positions match TRBD2. The CDR3 has 14 amino acids. With V trimmed by 3 bases and J by 4 bases, 1 base remained unmatched. Germline V CDR1 and CDR2: SGHDN, FVKESK. The CDR3 DNA reads as TGTGCCAGCAGCCACCTAGCGGGAGGGTACGAGCAGTACTTC. It yields the protein CASSHLAGGYEQYF.

The gene calls are TRBV27 and TRBJ1-5; 9 bases map to TRBD1. From germline, CDR1 is MNHEY and CDR2 SMNVEV (reference sequence). J lost 7 bases, V lost 6 bases, and 13 bases had no gene match. The CDR3 has 16 residues. CDR3 sequence reads: CASSSAGTGFRQPQHF. The CDR3 bases are TGTGCCAGCAGCTCTGCCGGGACAGGGTTTCGCCAGCCCCAGCATTTT.

The CDR3 DNA is TGTGCCTGGAGTGCCTCGGGACAGGGGAGTCGGGACACCATATATTTT. This translates into CAWSASGQGSRDTIYF. V gene TRBV30 combines with J gene TRBJ1-3; TRBD1 aligns across 10 bases. This CDR3 is built from 16 residues. Trimming cost V 1 base and J 8 bases; bases outside gene matches: 11. The germline gives CDR1 GTSNPN, CDR2 SVGIG (reference sequence). Full variable domain (rest looked up from reference TRBV30 and TRBJ1-3): SQTIHQWPATLVQPVGSPLSLECTVEGTSNPNLYWYRQAAGRGLQLLFYSVGIGQISSEVPQNLSASRPQDRQFILSSKKLLLSDSGFYLCAWSASGQGSRDTIYFGEGSWLTVV.

The chain carries TRBV19 and TRBJ1-2; 7 bases are shared with TRBD1. V gave up 5 bases and J gave up 8 bases; unmatched junction bases: 11. The CDR3 runs to 14 residues. Germline CDR1 reads LNHDA; CDR2 reads SQIVND (reference sequence). The CDR3 DNA sequence: TGTGCCAGTAGTGCAAAACAGGGGTCGGACGGCTACACCTTC. This encodes CASSAKQGSDGYTF.

This clone was seen a single time. This sequence joins TRBV7-2 and TRBJ1-2; D not resolved. The germline CDR1 and CDR2 sequences are SGHTA and FQGNSA. The CDR3 runs to 16 residues. Trimming left V 5 bases short and J 4 bases short, with 20 bases between. CDR3 region: CASSEAGKSGSYGYTF. The CDR3 DNA sequence: TGTGCCAGCAGCGAAGCCGGGAAATCGGGCAGCTATGGCTACACCTTC.

This clone has a single count. The rearrangement uses TRBV5-1 and TRBJ1-4; 10 positions match TRBD1. Germline trimming cut 3 bases from V and 0 bases from J; bases unmatched to any gene: 2. CDR3 length equals 16 residues. Germline loops: CDR1 SGHRS, CDR2 YFSETQ. Written as DNA, the CDR3 is TGCGCCAGCAGCTCGGGACAGGGGCCAACTAATGAAAAACTGTTTTTT. Translated: CASSSGQGPTNEKLFF. Full variable domain (remainder filled in from reference TRBV5-1 and TRBJ1-4): KAGVTQTPRYLIKTRGQQVTLSCSPISGHRSVSWYQQTPGQGLQFLFEYFSETQRNKGNFPGRFSGRQFSNSRSEMNVSTLELGDSALYLCASSSGQGPTNEKLFFGSGTQLSVL.

This sequence joins TRBV4-3 and TRBJ2-1, with D possibly TRBD1 on 6 matching bases. Trimming cost V 1 base and J 9 bases, with 16 bases left between them. The germline CDR1 and CDR2 sequences are LGHNA and YSLEER. The CDR3 loop spans 15 amino acids. The CDR3 is CASSQAGDRGREQFF. DNA for the CDR3: TGCGCCAGCAGCCAAGCAGGGGATAGAGGACGTGAGCAGTTCTTC.

V is TRBV30 and J is TRBJ2-5, with D tentatively TRBD2 (6 bases). V was trimmed by 0 bases and J by 2 bases, leaving 13 bases between them. This CDR3 is 15 amino acids long. CDR1 is GTSNPN, CDR2 SVGIG, per germline (reference sequence). The CDR3 bases are TGTGCCTGGAGTGTACTGGGGGGTCCACAAGAGACCCAGTACTTC. This gives the protein CAWSVLGGPQETQYF. The complete variable domain, with remaining parts taken from reference TRBV30 and TRBJ2-5, reads SQTIHQWPATLVQPVGSPLSLECTVEGTSNPNLYWYRQAAGRGLQLLFYSVGIGQISSEVPQNLSASRPQDRQFILSSKKLLLSDSGFYLCAWSVLGGPQETQYFGPGTRLLVL.

This chain joins TRBV19 and TRBJ1-1; D not certain. Trimming took off 6 bases at V and 3 bases at J, with 11 bases between the two ends. This CDR3 region has 13 residues. Germline CDR1 and CDR2: LNHDA and SQIVND (reference sequence). This CDR3 reads CASRLGRDTEAFF. The CDR3, as DNA: TGTGCCAGTAGGCTGGGTCGGGACACTGAAGCTTTCTTT.

The rearrangement links TRBV19 to TRBJ1-2; TRBD1 might be the D (6 bases). CDR1 is LNHDA and CDR2 is SQIVND in the germline V gene (reference sequence). V was clipped by 4 bases and J by 2 bases, with 14 bases between them. The length of the CDR3 is 15 residues. CDR3 DNA: TGTGCCAGTAGTACCTACAGGGTAAAGAACTATGGCTACACCTTC. It is translated as CASSTYRVKNYGYTF.

V is TRBV19 and J is TRBJ1-5; the D gene is possibly TRBD1 (6 bases). The CDR3 extends over 15 amino acids. V lost 10 bases and J lost 5, with 21 bases in between. Germline V gene sequence: CDR1 LNHDA, CDR2 SQIVND (reference sequence). The CDR3 sequence: CATHYGGAGDQPQHF. CDR3 bases: TGTGCCACCCACTACGGGGGGGCAGGGGATCAGCCCCAGCATTTT. Based on the CDR3 plus reference TRBV19 and TRBJ1-5, the full variable domain is DGGITQSPKYLFRKEGQNVTLSCEQNLNHDAMYWYRQDPGQGLRLIYYSQIVNDFQKGDIAEGYSVSREKKESFPLTVTSAQKNPTAFYLCATHYGGAGDQPQHFGDGTRLSIL.

V and J are TRBV7-9 and TRBJ2-3; possible D gene TRBD2, 6 bases. V shed 3 bases and J shed 2 bases, with 12 bases lying between them. The CDR3 has 15 residues. The germline CDR1 and CDR2 sequences are SEHNR and FQNEAQ (reference sequence). CDR3 amino acids: CASSFPGTDTDTQYF. DNA of the CDR3: TGTGCCAGCAGCTTCCCCGGGACTGACACAGATACGCAGTATTTT. Full variable domain (missing parts from reference TRBV7-9 and TRBJ2-3): DTGVSQNPRHKITKRGQNVTFRCDPISEHNRLYWYRQTLGQGPEFLTYFQNEAQLEKSRLLSDRFSAERPKGSFSTLEIQRTEQGDSAMYLCASSFPGTDTDTQYFGPGTRLTVL.

The rearrangement uses TRBV6-2 or TRBV6-3 and TRBJ1-6; TRBD1 agrees at 7 bases. V gave up 0 bases and J gave up 6 bases; unmatched junction bases: 2. Per the germline V gene, CDR1 is MNHEY and CDR2 is SVGEGT. This CDR3 is built from 15 residues. CDR3 region: CASSYSGQINSPLHF. The CDR3 DNA sequence: TGTGCCAGCAGTTACTCGGGACAGATTAATTCACCCCTCCACTTT.

The chain carries TRBV27 and TRBJ1-5; weak D call: TRBD1 (5 bases). The CDR3 extends over 15 amino acids. Germline lookup yields CDR1 MNHEY and CDR2 SMNVEV (reference sequence). Trimming left V 8 bases short and J 2 bases short, with 16 bases between. The CDR3 DNA sequence: TGTGCCAGCCGAGATGTACAGGCGCGCAATCAGCCCCAGCATTTT. The encoded protein is CASRDVQARNQPQHF.

The chain joins TRBV28 to TRBJ1-1, with 11 nucleotides matching TRBD1. There are 17 residues in the CDR3. After removal of 4 bases from V and 1 base from J, the junction contained 8 bases not matched to a gene. The germline gives CDR1 MDHEN, CDR2 SYDVKM. CDR3 nucleotide sequence: TGTGCCAGCAGTTCCGTGGACAGGGGGCTTTCGAACACTGAAGCTTTCTTT. Protein: CASSSVDRGLSNTEAFF.

The chain couples TRBV5-5 to TRBJ2-7, with D possibly matching TRBD2 (5 bases). This CDR3 comprises 15 residues. V was cut by 0 bases and J by 4 bases, with 14 bases left in between. Germline V gives CDR1 SGHKS, CDR2 YYEKEE (reference sequence). The CDR3 protein is CASSLGPGRSYEQYF. The CDR3 DNA reads TGTGCCAGCAGCTTGGGACCGGGGAGATCTTACGAGCAGTACTTC.

This clone was seen a single time. The chain combines TRBV30 with TRBJ1-1; unclear D gene. The CDR3 extends over 15 amino acids. V lost 3 bases and J lost 0, with 14 bases in between. Germline V gives CDR1 GTSNPN, CDR2 SVGIG (reference sequence). CDR3 amino acids: CAWSVLQTLNTEAFF. CDR3 coding DNA: TGTGCCTGGAGCGTGCTACAGACCCTGAACACTGAAGCTTTCTTT.

The chain has TRBV7-2 and TRBJ1-3, with 7 nucleotides matching TRBD1. The CDR3 length is 15 residues. CDR1 is SGHTA and CDR2 is FQGNSA in the germline V gene. The trim removed 5 bases at V and 2 bases at J, leaving 6 bases unmatched. The chain's CDR3 is CASSQGGLTGNTIYF. The CDR3 coding sequence is TGTGCCAGCAGCCAGGGGGGCTTGACTGGAAACACCATATATTTT.

In the case of this clone: Other DNA sequences of this sample code for an identical CDR3. The rearrangement links TRBV11-3 to TRBJ2-4; the match to TRBD1 covers 7 bases. The V and J ends lost 1 base and 8 bases, in that order; junction bases with no gene match: 2. CDR3 size: 13 residues. Germline CDR1 SGHNT, CDR2 YENEEA. As DNA, the CDR3 is TGTGCCAGCAGCTTAGGACAGGGTGACATTCAGTACTTC. Translated: CASSLGQGDIQYF. Full variable domain (outside the CDR3, taken from reference TRBV11-3 and TRBJ2-4): EAGVVQSPRYKIIEKKQPVAFWCNPISGHNTLYWYLQNLGQGPELLIRYENEEAVDDSQLPKDRFSAERLKGVDSTLKIQPAELGDSAVYLCASSLGQGDIQYFGAGTRLSVL.

The chain couples TRBV19 to TRBJ1-5; weak D call: TRBD1 (6 bases). From germline, CDR1 is LNHDA and CDR2 SQIVND (reference sequence). V was pared by 6 bases and J by 1 base, with 13 bases between. CDR3 length: 15 amino acids. The CDR3 DNA follows: TGTGCCAGTAGAACAGGGCTGATAAGCAATCAGCCCCAGCATTTT. Amino acid sequence: CASRTGLISNQPQHF.

V and J are TRBV5-6 and TRBJ1-2; TRBD1 agrees at 7 bases. V shed 5 bases and J 2 bases; nucleotides not matched to a gene: 9. CDR3 length: 15 residues. Germline values: CDR1 SGHDT, CDR2 YYEEEE. This CDR3 reads CASRTNRQGNYGYTF. For the CDR3, the DNA is TGTGCCAGCAGAACAAATCGACAGGGAAACTATGGCTACACCTTC.

This rearrangement joins TRBV28 to TRBJ2-7; D might be TRBD1 (5 bases). The germline V and J ends were trimmed by 6 bases and 9 bases, with 24 bases remaining between them. This CDR3 region has 15 residues. Germline loops: CDR1 MDHEN, CDR2 SYDVKM. This CDR3 is CASSLAQVGLWGQYF. In DNA, the CDR3 is TGTGCCAGCAGCTTAGCACAGGTCGGGCTGTGGGGGCAGTACTTC.